The 20 T cell receptor beta chains presented below share a single source sample, sequenced in a study of cytomegalovirus exposure and HLA in healthy donors. The study ran its PCR with 60 Vbeta and 13 Jbeta primers. Assay used: immunoSEQ multiplex PCR; TCRdb lists only in-frame clones, some missing. The sample lists about 160,000 clones, roughly 80% occurring once. Specimen: PBMCs. Receptors were obtained from a man younger than 40 in good health and CMV-seronegative.

This clone was recorded a few times. The rearrangement joins TRBV10-3 to TRBJ2-5, with TRBD1 matching 9 bases. V gave up 5 bases and J gave up 2 bases; unmatched junction bases: 6. The CDR3 length is 15 residues. Germline values: CDR1 ENHRY, CDR2 SYGVKD. CDR3 coding DNA: TGTGCCATCAGTAGTACAGGGGGCCGGCAAGAGACCCAGTACTTC. The encoded protein is CAISSTGGRQETQYF.

CDR3 coding DNA: TGTGCCAGCAGCCTGGGAGGATCCGAGCAGTACTTC. Its protein product is CASSLGGSEQYF. The chain carries TRBV6-5 and TRBJ2-7; D perhaps matches TRBD2 (6 bases). Germline-derived CDR1 and CDR2 are MNHEY and SVGAGI. CDR3 length: 12 amino acids. Trimming left V 6 bases short and J 6 bases short, with 12 bases between.

The V and J genes are TRBV28 and TRBJ2-6, with 11 bases fitting TRBD1. The CDR3 runs to 18 residues. Germline CDR1 MDHEN, CDR2 SYDVKM. The trim removed 4 bases at V and 2 bases at J, leaving 7 bases unmatched. Written as DNA, the CDR3 is TGTGCCAGCAGTTGGGGGACAGGGGGTCTAGCTGGGGCCAACGTCCTGACTTTC. Protein: CASSWGTGGLAGANVLTF.

The chain carries TRBV9 and TRBJ2-5; TRBD2 aligns across 14 bases. The tail of the sequence fits TRBJ2-7 better, so the J call may be wrong. CDR1 and CDR2 (germline): SGDLS, YYNGEE. The length of the CDR3 is 14 residues. CDR3 DNA: TGTGCCAGCAGCGAGGGACTAGCGGGAGACGAGCAGTACTTC. This codes for CASSEGLAGDEQYF.

This clone was detected only a few times. CDR3 bases: TGTGCCAGCAGTTACGGCGGGAGGGGGCAAGAGACCCAGTACTTC. Amino acids: CASSYGGRGQETQYF. The chain has TRBV6-5 and TRBJ2-5; TRBD2 matches at 9 bases. The CDR3 length is 15 residues. Trimming removed 2 bases from V and 2 bases from J; junction bases left unmatched: 3. Germline CDR1 reads MNHEY; CDR2 reads SVGAGI.

V usage is TRBV28 and J usage is TRBJ1-5; 10 bases are a match to TRBD1. CDR3 length: 19 residues. Per the germline V gene, CDR1 is MDHEN and CDR2 is SYDVKM. V shed 6 bases and J 1 base; nucleotides not matched to a gene: 15. The CDR3 sequence: CASSLTGTGVALSNQPQHF. The CDR3 DNA reads as TGTGCCAGCAGCCTGACCGGGACAGGGGTCGCATTAAGCAATCAGCCCCAGCATTTT.

The V call is TRBV6-4, the J call TRBJ2-2; TRBD1 might be the D (5 bases). The germline gives CDR1 MRHNA, CDR2 SNTAGT. Between the trimmed V and J ends, which lost 3 bases and 7 bases, there was a span of 9 bases. The CDR3 has 13 residues. As DNA, the CDR3 is TGTGCCAGCAGTGAGGCAGGGTTCGGGGAGCTGTTTTTT. It yields the protein CASSEAGFGELFF.

The chain is built from TRBV7-2 and TRBJ2-7, with 8 bases identical to TRBD2. V dropped 4 bases and J dropped 4; count of bases not matched to a gene: 12. Germline lookup yields CDR1 SGHTA and CDR2 FQGNSA. The CDR3 is made up of 16 amino acids. CDR3 coding DNA: TGTGCCAGCAGCTCGACCCAGGGACTAGTCGAGTACGAGCAGTACTTC. Protein sequence: CASSSTQGLVEYEQYF.

The V call is TRBV6-5, the J call TRBJ2-5; TRBD1 agrees at 8 bases. The CDR3 contains 14 residues. Germline CDR1 is MNHEY and CDR2 is SVGAGI. The J segment lost 2 bases and the V segment lost 7 bases, leaving 6 bases of the junction unmatched. For the CDR3, the DNA is TGTGCCAGCAACCAGCAGGGGGCTCAAGAGACCCAGTACTTC. Amino acid sequence: CASNQQGAQETQYF.

V usage is TRBV30 and J usage is TRBJ2-7; D is perhaps TRBD1 (5 bases). CDR1 and CDR2 (germline): GTSNPN, SVGIG (reference sequence). V was trimmed by 3 bases and J by 5 bases, leaving 14 bases between them. The CDR3 is 13 amino acids. The CDR3 bases are TGTGCCTGGAGCAGTGGGGCTTTAAACGAGCAGTACTTC. Translated, it gives CAWSSGALNEQYF.

V is TRBV4-3 and J is TRBJ1-2; D gene ambiguous. This CDR3 region has 16 residues. V was trimmed by 3 bases and J by 8 bases, leaving 22 bases between them. Germline V gives CDR1 LGHNA, CDR2 YSLEER. CDR3 DNA: TGCGCCAGCAGCCACACATTCAAAGAGGAGGAGGTAGGCTACACCTTC. It translates to CASSHTFKEEEVGYTF.

The chain employs TRBV4-1 and TRBJ2-7; D might be TRBD1 (6 bases). Germline V gives CDR1 MGHRA, CDR2 YSYEKL. This CDR3 has 18 residues. Trimming removed 0 bases at V and 1 base at J, with 19 bases between. In nucleotides, the CDR3 is TGCGCCAGCAGCCAAGAATTGCGACCAGGGGTAGGGTCCTACGAGCAGTACTTC. Translation: CASSQELRPGVGSYEQYF.

This clone was observed a single time. This chain joins TRBV5-1 and TRBJ1-1, with a tentative D call TRBD1 (5 bases). The CDR3 spans 13 residues. Trimming left V 4 bases short and J 11 bases short, with 18 bases between. CDR1 and CDR2 (germline): SGHRS, YFSETQ. The CDR3 DNA reads TGCGCCAGCAGCGTGGGGACGCGGGACCATGCTTTCTTT. Translation gives CASSVGTRDHAFF.

The chain joins TRBV5-5 to TRBJ2-3; D may be TRBD1 (5 bases). The V and J ends lost 4 bases and 5 bases respectively, with 14 bases between them. This CDR3 region has 14 residues. CDR1 is SGHKS, CDR2 YYEKEE, per germline (reference sequence). The CDR3 DNA is TGTGCCAGCAGCCCCCAGACAGATTTAGATACGCAGTATTTT. Translating it yields CASSPQTDLDTQYF. Full variable domain (remainder filled in from reference TRBV5-5 and TRBJ2-3): DAGVTQSPTHLIKTRGQQVTLRCSPISGHKSVSWYQQVLGQGPQFIFQYYEKEERGRGNFPDRFSARQFPNYSSELNVNALLLGDSALYLCASSPQTDLDTQYFGPGTRLTVL.

The chain is built from TRBV2 and TRBJ2-5, with TRBD2 matching over 11 bases. Gene TRBJ2-7 matches the end of the DNA better, so the J call may be wrong. The germline gives CDR1 SNHLY, CDR2 FYNNEI. The CDR3 has 15 residues. The CDR3 nucleotides read TGTGCCAGCAGTGATCCTAGCGGGAGGACCTACGAGCAGTACTTC. Its protein product is CASSDPSGRTYEQYF.

V usage is TRBV5-1 and J usage is TRBJ1-6, with D possibly matching TRBD1 (6 bases). Germline assignment: CDR1 SGHRS and CDR2 YFSETQ. The CDR3 covers 13 residues. Deletions cut 0 bases from V and 10 bases from J, with 8 bases between. CDR3 sequence: CASSLGQDSPLHF. The CDR3 region has the DNA TGCGCCAGCAGCTTGGGACAGGACTCACCCCTCCACTTT.

The chain is built from TRBV4-1 and TRBJ2-5; 9 bases align to TRBD2. The germline V gene encodes CDR1 MGHRA and CDR2 YSYEKL. V lost 0 bases and J lost 5; bases outside the gene matches: 16. This CDR3 contains 19 residues. CDR3 nucleotides: TGCGCCAGCAGCCAAGAGGGCCGGGGTGGGCGGGGGGGCAGGGAGACCCAGTACTTC. Translating gives CASSQEGRGGRGGRETQYF.

The gene calls are TRBV13 and TRBJ2-3, with TRBD2 identical over 10 bases. V was clipped by 4 bases and J by 7 bases; unmatched bases: 5. The CDR3 loop spans 14 amino acids. Germline CDR1 is PRHDT and CDR2 is FYEKMQ (reference sequence). The CDR3 protein is CASSSSGGSYTQYF. CDR3 nucleotides: TGTGCCAGCAGCTCTAGCGGGGGCTCCTATACGCAGTATTTT.

The V gene is TRBV7-2, the J gene TRBJ1-5, with 7 bases lining up with TRBD1. The CDR3 covers 16 residues. V trimming: 3 bases; J trimming: 7 bases; junction bases outside the gene matches: 12. Germline CDR1 is SGHTA and CDR2 is FQGNSA. CDR3 DNA sequence: TGTGCCAGCAGCTTTGGGACAGTTTACCCAGGGCAGCCCCAGCATTTT. Its protein is CASSFGTVYPGQPQHF.

V and J are TRBV19 and TRBJ1-4; TRBD1 matches 10 bases. Trimming took 4 bases from V and 7 from J; bases not matched to a gene: 6. The CDR3 length is 15 residues. Germline loops: CDR1 LNHDA, CDR2 SQIVND (reference sequence). CDR3 DNA sequence: TGTGCCAGTAGTAACAGACAGGGGGCAGGTGAAAAACTGTTTTTT. Protein sequence: CASSNRQGAGEKLFF.